This is a list of T cell receptor beta chains from one sample in a study of T cells in Graves' hyperthyroidism and ophthalmopathy. TCRdb re-called the multiplex PCR reads through MiXCR, storing one row per CDR3 protein. The sample shows hundreds of thousands of distinct CDR3 sequences, just under 20% of them seen only once. What was sequenced was blood. The receptors come from a man between 40 and 49 years old with Graves' ophthalmopathy. The CDR3 runs from the conserved cysteine through the conserved F or W. A D gene is named only where the DNA matches it firmly. Not all rows give a size; the values are once, few, many and, for expanded clones, a class.

j_call: TRBJ2-7
d_call: TRBD2
v_call: TRBV7-2
clone_size: many
cdr3_nt: TGTGCCAGCAGCTTAACCTTCACGGGGGGGGGTAAGAACTACGAGCAGTACTTC
cdr3_aa: CASSLTFTGGGKNYEQYF

j_call: TRBJ2-7
d_call: .
v_call: TRBV27
clone_size: once
cdr3_nt: TGTGCCAGCAGTAATTTCCGGGCGGAGGCATCCTACGAGCAGTACTTC
cdr3_aa: CASSNFRAEASYEQYF

j_call: TRBJ2-7
d_call: .
v_call: TRBV28
clone_size: few
cdr3_nt: TGTGCCAGCAGTTTTCTAGGGGACCTCGGAGGGCAGTACTTC
cdr3_aa: CASSFLGDLGGQYF

j_call: TRBJ2-2
d_call: TRBD2
v_call: TRBV6-1
clone_size: .
cdr3_nt: TGTGCCAGCAGCCTCTTCTGGGGGGGTTCCGCGAACACCGGGGAGCTGTTTTTT
cdr3_aa: CASSLFWGGSANTGELFF

j_call: TRBJ2-1
d_call: .
v_call: TRBV18
clone_size: many
cdr3_nt: TGTGCCAGCTCACCACGGGACCGCCCTAAAGGGTTCTTC
cdr3_aa: CASSPRDRPKGFF

j_call: TRBJ2-1
d_call: TRBD2
v_call: TRBV19
clone_size: few
cdr3_nt: TGTGCCAGTAGTACCTTCCGGACTAGCGGGGGGGCCTCTTTGAATGAGCAGTTCTTC
cdr3_aa: CASSTFRTSGGASLNEQFF

j_call: TRBJ2-2
d_call: TRBD2
v_call: TRBV6-1
clone_size: few
cdr3_nt: TGTGCCAGCAGTCCCCGGACTAGAGGGAGGAGCGGGGAGCTGTTTTTT
cdr3_aa: CASSPRTRGRSGELFF

j_call: TRBJ2-3
d_call: .
v_call: TRBV7-9
clone_size: many
cdr3_nt: TGTGCCAGCAGCTTGGTCAGGCCGCGTTTAGATACGCAGTATTTT
cdr3_aa: CASSLVRPRLDTQYF

j_call: TRBJ2-5
d_call: .
v_call: TRBV4-1
clone_size: few
cdr3_nt: TGCGCCAGCAGCCTTTCGTTATCGACAGGCCTCCAAGAGACCCAGTACTTC
cdr3_aa: CASSLSLSTGLQETQYF

j_call: TRBJ2-3
d_call: .
v_call: TRBV29-1
clone_size: .
cdr3_nt: TGCAGCGTTGATATTTCAGATACGCAGTATTTT
cdr3_aa: CSVDISDTQYF

j_call: TRBJ2-3
d_call: .
v_call: TRBV20-1
clone_size: few
cdr3_nt: TGCAGTGCCCGCCCAGACGGAGTTCATACGCAGTATTTT
cdr3_aa: CSARPDGVHTQYF

j_call: TRBJ2-3
d_call: .
v_call: TRBV12-3/TRBV12-4
clone_size: few
cdr3_nt: TGTGCCAGCAGTTACTCGTATGGAGGGCGGACAGATACGCAGTATTTT
cdr3_aa: CASSYSYGGRTDTQYF

j_call: TRBJ1-1
d_call: .
v_call: TRBV30
clone_size: many
cdr3_nt: TGTGCCTGGACCCTTGGAGACACTGAAGCTTTCTTT
cdr3_aa: CAWTLGDTEAFF

j_call: TRBJ2-1
d_call: .
v_call: TRBV10-3
clone_size: .
cdr3_nt: TGTGCCATCAGATCGGGCAATGAGCAGTTCTTC
cdr3_aa: CAIRSGNEQFF

j_call: TRBJ2-7
d_call: TRBD2
v_call: TRBV7-2
clone_size: many
cdr3_nt: TGTGCCAGCAGCTTAGGAGCGGGAGGGCTCTACGAGCAGTACTTC
cdr3_aa: CASSLGAGGLYEQYF

j_call: TRBJ2-5
d_call: TRBD2
v_call: TRBV28
clone_size: .
cdr3_nt: TGTGCCAGCAGTTTAAGCGGGAGGGCCGTTGAGACCCAGTACTTC
cdr3_aa: CASSLSGRAVETQYF

j_call: TRBJ1-2
d_call: TRBD1
v_call: TRBV6-9
clone_size: few
cdr3_nt: TGTGCCAGCAGTTATCGGGACAGGCCTAACTATGGCTACACCTTC
cdr3_aa: CASSYRDRPNYGYTF

j_call: TRBJ2-2
d_call: .
v_call: TRBV7-9
clone_size: few
cdr3_nt: TGTGCCAGCAGCCAAAACCGGGATACGGCCGCCGGGGAGCTGTTTTTT
cdr3_aa: CASSQNRDTAAGELFF

j_call: TRBJ2-7
d_call: .
v_call: TRBV7-2
clone_size: few
cdr3_nt: TGTGCCAGCAGCTCCCAGGGGCGGGACCGTAAGTACGAGCAGTACTTC
cdr3_aa: CASSSQGRDRKYEQYF

j_call: TRBJ2-3
d_call: .
v_call: TRBV6-1
clone_size: few
cdr3_nt: TGTGCCAGCAAGACTGGGACGGAGAGTTTCTATACGCAGTATTTT
cdr3_aa: CASKTGTESFYTQYF

j_call: TRBJ1-2
d_call: .
v_call: TRBV6-1
clone_size: few
cdr3_nt: TGTGCCAGCAGAACGGGGGGACACTATGGCTACACCTTC
cdr3_aa: CASRTGGHYGYTF

j_call: TRBJ2-6
d_call: .
v_call: TRBV7-8
clone_size: few
cdr3_nt: TGTGCCAGCAGCTTGGGGCAGGGATTCCCTGGGGCCGACGTCCTGACTTTC
cdr3_aa: CASSLGQGFPGADVLTF

j_call: TRBJ1-1
d_call: .
v_call: TRBV28
clone_size: .
cdr3_nt: TGTGCCAGCAGTTTTAGACTCAGAAACACTGAAGCTTTCTTT
cdr3_aa: CASSFRLRNTEAFF

j_call: TRBJ2-1
d_call: TRBD2
v_call: TRBV28
clone_size: many
cdr3_nt: TGTGCCAGCATCAGCCCGGCGGGAGGGCTCAATGAGCAGTTCTTC
cdr3_aa: CASISPAGGLNEQFF

j_call: TRBJ1-2
d_call: .
v_call: TRBV30
clone_size: many
cdr3_nt: TGTGCCTATAAGCAGGGAGGAGGCTACACCTTC
cdr3_aa: CAYKQGGGYTF

j_call: TRBJ2-7
d_call: TRBD2
v_call: TRBV3-1
clone_size: many
cdr3_nt: TGTGCCAGCAGCCGGGACTACTACTCCTACGAGCAGTACTTC
cdr3_aa: CASSRDYYSYEQYF